This T cell receptor (beta chain) was captured in a study of cytomegalovirus exposure and HLA in healthy donors. Vbeta (60) and Jbeta (13) primers were used in the PCR. The protocol was immunoSEQ multiplex PCR, while the TCRdb copy is restricted to in-frame clones and leaves out a portion. The ten most abundant clones cover around 3.4% of a sample with 96,000 or so clones. The specimen was PBMCs. The source is a woman aged 30 to 39 in good health and CMV-seronegative.

This CDR3 is CASMSVSFTDTQYF. The CDR3 nucleotides are TGCGCCAGCATGAGTGTATCTTTCACAGATACGCAGTATTTT. V is TRBV5-1 and J is TRBJ2-3, with D hard to call. The germline CDR1 and CDR2 sequences are SGHRS and YFSETQ. The CDR3 totals 14 residues. Trimming removed 6 bases at V and 2 bases at J, with 13 bases between.